The next 24 T cell receptor beta chains were all read from a single sample in a study of blood T cell repertoires in COVID-19. Only in-frame clones appear in the TCRdb table, and some are missing; sequencing was by immunoSEQ multiplex PCR. Found here are more than 45,000 clones, 90% of them singletons; the top ten hold about 8.9%. Sequences were obtained from peripheral blood. Receptors were obtained from a woman older than 75 with acute or convalescent COVID-19.

This clone was observed a handful of times. The gene calls are TRBV9 and TRBJ1-2; 9 bases are shared with TRBD1. This CDR3 spans 12 amino acids. After removal of 6 bases from V and 6 bases from J, the junction contained 3 bases not matched to a gene. Germline assignment: CDR1 SGDLS and CDR2 YYNGEE. The CDR3 protein is CASTQGAHGYTF. The DNA of the CDR3 is TGTGCCAGCACACAGGGGGCGCATGGCTACACCTTC.

The genes are TRBV19 and TRBJ2-7; TRBD2 agrees at 12 bases. V dropped 5 bases and J dropped 3; count of bases not matched to a gene: 8. CDR3 length: 16 amino acids. Germline CDR1 and CDR2: LNHDA and SQIVND (reference sequence). The CDR3 sequence: CASSRAPTSGSYEQYF. DNA of the CDR3: TGTGCCAGTAGTCGTGCCCCGACTAGCGGGAGCTACGAGCAGTACTTC.

This chain links TRBV12-5 with TRBJ2-4; TRBD2 is a possible D gene (6 bases). From germline, CDR1 is LGHNT and CDR2 FRNRAP. The CDR3 loop spans 18 amino acids. The V end was cut by 1 base, the J end by 3 bases, with 19 bases between. The DNA for the CDR3 is TGTGCTAGTGGTTTGGCGGGCATGGGGGGACTCGACAAAAACATTCAGTACTTC. As protein: CASGLAGMGGLDKNIQYF. The entire variable domain, with the rest obtained from reference TRBV12-5 and TRBJ2-4, is as follows: DARVTQTPRHKVTEMGQEVTMRCQPILGHNTVFWYRQTMMQGLELLAYFRNRAPLDDSGMPKDRFSAEMPDATLATLKIQPSEPRDSAVYFCASGLAGMGGLDKNIQYFGAGTRLSVL.

The chain combines TRBV7-3 with TRBJ2-3; the D gene is possibly TRBD2 (6 bases). Per germline, CDR1 SGHTA and CDR2 FQGTGA. This CDR3 comprises 19 residues. Between the trimmed V and J ends, which lost 5 bases and 0 bases, there was a span of 24 bases. The CDR3 region has the DNA TGTGCCAGCAGCCTCGGGACGCGGGACTGGAGAATAAGCACAGATACGCAGTATTTT. This encodes CASSLGTRDWRISTDTQYF.

The chain carries TRBV6-1 and TRBJ2-1; the D gene is possibly TRBD1 (5 bases). The ends were cut back, 2 bases at V and 10 bases at J, with 18 bases in the middle. CDR3 length equals 15 residues. Germline-derived CDR1 and CDR2 are MNHNS and SASEGT. CDR3 DNA sequence: TGTGCCAGCAGTGAACAGGGAAATTGGGGTAGGGAGCAGTTCTTC. Translated, it gives CASSEQGNWGREQFF.

The chain recombines TRBV19 with TRBJ2-7; no definite D call. This CDR3 is 13 amino acids long. The V and J ends lost 6 bases and 0 bases respectively, with 9 bases between them. Per germline, CDR1 LNHDA and CDR2 SQIVND (reference sequence). This chain's CDR3 is CASSRTFSYEQYF. The CDR3 nucleotides are TGTGCCAGTAGCCGAACTTTCTCCTACGAGCAGTACTTC. The whole variable domain, remainder taken from reference TRBV19 and TRBJ2-7, is DGGITQSPKYLFRKEGQNVTLSCEQNLNHDAMYWYRQDPGQGLRLIYYSQIVNDFQKGDIAEGYSVSREKKESFPLTVTSAQKNPTAFYLCASSRTFSYEQYFGPGTRLTVT.

V gene TRBV7-2 combines with J gene TRBJ2-1; 11 nucleotides agree with TRBD2. The germline gives CDR1 SGHTA, CDR2 FQGNSA. The CDR3 contains 17 residues. Trimming cost V 4 bases and J 8 bases; bases outside gene matches: 13. CDR3 DNA: TGTGCCAGCAGCTACGGACTAGCGGGCCCTTGGGGGGATGAGCAGTTCTTC. It is translated as CASSYGLAGPWGDEQFF. The full variable domain, completed using reference TRBV7-2 and TRBJ2-1, is GAGVSQSPSNKVTEKGKDVELRCDPISGHTALYWYRQSLGQGLEFLIYFQGNSAPDKSGLPSDRFSAERTGGSVSTLTIQRTQQEDSAVYLCASSYGLAGPWGDEQFFGPGTRLTVL.

This sequence joins TRBV5-1 and TRBJ2-3; 11 bases line up with TRBD2. The CDR3 sequence is 16 residues long. Germline values: CDR1 SGHRS, CDR2 YFSETQ. V lost 5 bases to trimming and J lost 2 bases; unmatched junction nucleotides: 7. The CDR3: CASRDGTSGYTDTQYF. The CDR3 DNA is TGCGCCAGCAGGGATGGGACTAGCGGATACACAGATACGCAGTATTTT.

This clone was picked up a small number of times. The chain combines TRBV7-2 with TRBJ2-2; tentative D call: TRBD2 (5 bases). V shed 2 bases and J shed 7 bases, with 14 bases lying between them. This CDR3 is 15 amino acids long. Germline CDR1 and CDR2: SGHTA and FQGNSA. This CDR3 is CASSLFAGEIGELFF. The CDR3, as DNA: TGTGCCAGCAGCTTATTTGCGGGCGAAATCGGGGAGCTGTTTTTT.

This clone appeared a single time. V gene TRBV5-5 combines with J gene TRBJ1-5; TRBD1 might be the D (6 bases). The CDR3 sequence is 13 residues long. V gave up 7 bases and J gave up 3 bases, with 11 bases separating them. Germline V gives CDR1 SGHKS, CDR2 YYEKEE (reference sequence). CDR3 protein: CASCTGNNQPQHF. The CDR3, as DNA: TGTGCCAGCTGTACAGGGAACAATCAGCCCCAGCATTTT.

The chain is built from TRBV5-5 and TRBJ1-5; no firm D call. The germline gives CDR1 SGHKS, CDR2 YYEKEE (reference sequence). Trimming cost V 6 bases and J 3 bases, with 16 bases left between them. The CDR3 sequence is 15 residues long. CDR3 in amino acids: CASISEFGPNQPQHF. For the CDR3, the DNA is TGTGCCAGCATCTCCGAATTTGGGCCCAATCAGCCCCAGCATTTT.

The chain recombines TRBV7-2 with TRBJ1-6; TRBD1 might be the D (5 bases). There are 15 residues in the CDR3. V was clipped by 5 bases and J by 6 bases, with 14 bases between them. Germline V gene lookup returns CDR1 SGHTA and CDR2 FQGNSA. Written as DNA, the CDR3 is TGTGCCAGCAGCCTGCGACAGACAAGTAATTCACCCCTCCACTTT. This encodes CASSLRQTSNSPLHF.

The rearrangement joins TRBV6-1 to TRBJ2-1; D remains unclear. This CDR3 has 15 amino acids. V was trimmed by 0 bases and J by 6 bases, leaving 12 bases between them. Per germline, CDR1 MNHNS and CDR2 SASEGT. CDR3 sequence reads: CASSEAVGWVNEQFF. The CDR3 DNA follows: TGTGCCAGCAGTGAAGCAGTCGGGTGGGTCAATGAGCAGTTCTTC.

V is TRBV25-1 and J is TRBJ2-7, with 7 positions matching TRBD1. The length of the CDR3 is 15 residues. Per germline, CDR1 MGHDK and CDR2 SYGVNS. V was clipped by 6 bases and J by 2 bases; unmatched bases: 10. CDR3: CASSPDGQGAYEQYF. The CDR3 nucleotides read TGTGCCAGCAGCCCCGACGGGCAGGGGGCCTACGAGCAGTACTTC.

V usage is TRBV4-3 and J usage is TRBJ2-2, with D unresolved. From germline, CDR1 is LGHNA and CDR2 YSLEER. The CDR3 consists of 14 residues. With 4 bases removed from V and 7 bases from J, the gap between germline ends came to 13 bases. CDR3 protein: CASSPIRRSGELFF. The CDR3 nucleotides are TGCGCCAGCAGCCCAATTAGGCGGAGCGGGGAGCTGTTTTTT.

The chain couples TRBV9 to TRBJ2-1, with a possible D match to TRBD2 (6 bases). Germline V lookup: CDR1 SGDLS, CDR2 YYNGEE. The ends were cut back, 0 bases at V and 8 bases at J, with 15 bases in the middle. CDR3 length: 15 amino acids. The CDR3 DNA follows: TGTGCCAGCAGCGTAGGCCGGGACTTCAGGTATGAGCAGTTCTTC. Translating it yields CASSVGRDFRYEQFF.

The genes are TRBV19 and TRBJ2-1, with no clear D. V lost 5 bases, J lost 5 bases, and 16 bases lay in between. The CDR3 covers 15 residues. CDR1 and CDR2 from the germline V gene are LNHDA and SQIVND (reference sequence). CDR3 sequence reads: CASSLLQPRNNEQFF. CDR3 nucleotide sequence: TGTGCCAGTAGTCTGCTCCAGCCTAGAAACAATGAGCAGTTCTTC.

The V call is TRBV7-2, the J call TRBJ2-1; 16 bases are shared with TRBD2. This CDR3 region has 17 residues. From germline, CDR1 is SGHTA and CDR2 FQGNSA. The J segment lost 2 bases and the V segment lost 6 bases, leaving 4 bases of the junction unmatched. The CDR3 bases are TGTGCCAGCAGGGGGGGACTAGCGGGAGGGGCCTACAATGAGCAGTTCTTC. Its protein is CASRGGLAGGAYNEQFF.

The chain recombines TRBV18 with TRBJ2-7; weak D call: TRBD1 (5 bases). V gave up 6 bases and J gave up 0 bases, with 15 bases separating them. Germline CDR1 is KGHSH and CDR2 is LQKENI. The CDR3 totals 15 residues. For the CDR3, the DNA is TGTGCCAGCTCCCCCGCGCCAGACAGCTCCTACGAGCAGTACTTC. Translated, it gives CASSPAPDSSYEQYF.

The rearrangement uses TRBV19 and TRBJ1-5; 9 bases fit TRBD1. The CDR3 extends over 16 amino acids. Germline lookup yields CDR1 LNHDA and CDR2 SQIVND (reference sequence). The V segment lost 3 bases and the J segment 5 bases; nucleotides outside the gene matches: 8. Here the CDR3 DNA reads TGTGCCAGTAGTATGAGTGGACAGGGGTCTTATCAGCCCCAGCATTTT. It translates to CASSMSGQGSYQPQHF.

This clone came up once. The chain recombines TRBV30 with TRBJ2-5; no reliable D call. The germline V and J ends were trimmed by 1 base and 0 bases, with 6 bases remaining between them. Per germline, CDR1 GTSNPN and CDR2 SVGIG (reference sequence). The CDR3 extends over 13 amino acids. CDR3 sequence: CAWSETHQETQYF. CDR3 DNA: TGTGCCTGGAGTGAAACACACCAAGAGACCCAGTACTTC.

This clone was detected once. This chain connects TRBV6-4 to TRBJ2-3, with 11 bases aligning to TRBD2. V was pared by 3 bases and J by 2 bases, with 4 bases of the junction left unmatched. Germline V CDR1 and CDR2: MRHNA, SNTAGT. This CDR3 is built from 16 residues. The CDR3: CASSETSGAPTDTQYF. The DNA of the CDR3 is TGTGCCAGCAGTGAGACTAGCGGGGCCCCCACAGATACGCAGTATTTT.

V is TRBV6-1 and J is TRBJ2-3; 15 nucleotides line up with TRBD2. Germline assignment: CDR1 MNHNS and CDR2 SASEGT. The CDR3 has 19 amino acids. With V trimmed by 4 bases and J by 5 bases, 13 bases remained unmatched. The CDR3 DNA sequence: TGTGCCAGCAGTGGGACAGCCCGGGGACTAGCGGGAGGATTAGATACGCAGTATTTT. This sequence encodes CASSGTARGLAGGLDTQYF.

The chain uses TRBV4-3 and TRBJ2-1; 10 bases line up with TRBD2. This CDR3 is built from 16 residues. Per germline, CDR1 LGHNA and CDR2 YSLEER. Trimming took 1 base from V and 5 from J; bases not matched to a gene: 5. The CDR3 sequence is CASSQGPLAGDNEQFF. The CDR3 DNA reads as TGCGCCAGCAGCCAAGGGCCCCTAGCGGGAGACAATGAGCAGTTCTTC.